Listed below are T cell receptor beta chains from one sample, sequenced in a study of T cell responses to AZD1222 COVID-19 vaccine. The data were produced by immunoSEQ multiplex PCR, yet TCRdb's version contains in-frame clones alone and is incomplete. The table has around 180,000 clones, roughly 92% seen once. Sequenced here: peripheral blood, sampled on day 0 of AZD1222 vaccination. These receptors all come from an adult in good health. Both conserved end residues are part of each CDR3. D genes are given only for firm matches. A row's size may be missing; if present it is once, few, many or a size class.

abundance: -
j_gene: TRBJ1-1
v_gene: TRBV25-1
d_gene: TRBD1
CDR3aa: CASSVRDRGFNTEAFF
CDR3nt: TGTGCCAGCAGTGTCCGGGACAGGGGTTTTAACACTGAAGCTTTCTTT

abundance: once
j_gene: TRBJ1-1
v_gene: TRBV5-1
d_gene: -
CDR3aa: CASTPTGGRGTEAFF
CDR3nt: TGCGCCAGCACCCCTACCGGGGGAAGGGGGACTGAAGCTTTCTTT

abundance: -
j_gene: TRBJ1-3
v_gene: TRBV7-2
d_gene: -
CDR3aa: CASSLVREGIWGNTIYF
CDR3nt: TGTGCCAGCAGCTTAGTCAGGGAGGGAATATGGGGAAACACCATATATTTT

abundance: -
j_gene: TRBJ2-5
v_gene: TRBV5-1
d_gene: TRBD2
CDR3aa: CASSPGSPGGRETQYF
CDR3nt: TGCGCCAGCAGCCCTGGGTCTCCGGGGGGGAGAGAGACCCAGTACTTC

abundance: -
j_gene: TRBJ1-1
v_gene: TRBV30
d_gene: -
CDR3aa: CAWSGGRGPAEAFF
CDR3nt: TGTGCCTGGTCCGGGGGGCGGGGGCCGGCTGAAGCTTTCTTT

abundance: -
j_gene: TRBJ1-3
v_gene: TRBV5-1
d_gene: -
CDR3aa: CASSLSARGNTIYF
CDR3nt: TGCGCCAGCAGCTTGAGTGCTCGGGGAAACACCATATATTTT

abundance: once
j_gene: TRBJ1-2
v_gene: TRBV9
d_gene: -
CDR3aa: CASSVGTDGYTF
CDR3nt: TGTGCCAGCAGCGTAGGTACAGATGGCTACACCTTC

abundance: -
j_gene: TRBJ2-7
v_gene: TRBV5-4
d_gene: TRBD1
CDR3aa: CASSPDRGGEQYF
CDR3nt: TGTGCCAGCAGCCCCGACAGGGGAGGAGAGCAGTACTTC

abundance: few
j_gene: TRBJ1-2
v_gene: TRBV5-1
d_gene: -
CDR3aa: CASHLGAGDGYTF
CDR3nt: TGCGCCAGCCATCTTGGAGCGGGGGATGGCTACACCTTC

abundance: -
j_gene: TRBJ2-3
v_gene: TRBV4-2
d_gene: -
CDR3aa: CASSQRQSADTQYF
CDR3nt: TGTGCCAGCAGCCAAAGACAGTCCGCAGATACGCAGTATTTT

abundance: -
j_gene: TRBJ1-1
v_gene: TRBV25-1
d_gene: -
CDR3aa: CASSVQGNTEAFF
CDR3nt: TGTGCCAGCAGTGTTCAGGGGAACACTGAAGCTTTCTTT

abundance: -
j_gene: TRBJ1-2
v_gene: TRBV7-2
d_gene: TRBD1
CDR3aa: CASSPLTGGGSGYTF
CDR3nt: TGTGCCAGCAGCCCCTTGACAGGGGGCGGATCTGGCTACACCTTC

abundance: -
j_gene: TRBJ1-3
v_gene: TRBV5-1
d_gene: TRBD1
CDR3aa: CASSSSGGSGNTIYF
CDR3nt: TGCGCCAGCAGCTCCTCAGGGGGCTCTGGAAACACCATATATTTT

abundance: -
j_gene: TRBJ1-1
v_gene: TRBV28
d_gene: -
CDR3aa: CASLQVMNTEAFF
CDR3nt: TGTGCCAGCCTACAGGTCATGAACACTGAAGCTTTCTTT

abundance: -
j_gene: TRBJ1-1
v_gene: TRBV7-2
d_gene: -
CDR3aa: CASSLALYSLNTEAFF
CDR3nt: TGTGCCAGCAGCTTAGCGCTCTACAGCCTGAACACTGAAGCTTTCTTT

abundance: -
j_gene: TRBJ1-2
v_gene: TRBV29-1
d_gene: -
CDR3aa: CSVDMRHLNYGYTF
CDR3nt: TGCAGCGTTGATATGAGACATCTTAACTATGGCTACACCTTC

abundance: -
j_gene: TRBJ1-5
v_gene: TRBV18
d_gene: TRBD1
CDR3aa: CASSPSTGDQPQHF
CDR3nt: TGTGCCAGCTCACCTTCGACAGGGGATCAGCCCCAGCATTTT

abundance: -
j_gene: TRBJ1-1
v_gene: TRBV2
d_gene: -
CDR3aa: CASSGLAEAFF
CDR3nt: TGTGCCAGCAGTGGCTTGGCTGAAGCTTTCTTT

abundance: once
j_gene: TRBJ2-7
v_gene: TRBV28
d_gene: -
CDR3aa: CASVGFGSYEQYF
CDR3nt: TGTGCCAGCGTAGGATTTGGGTCCTACGAGCAGTACTTC

abundance: once
j_gene: TRBJ1-5
v_gene: TRBV24-1
d_gene: -
CDR3aa: CATSDLPGDLHSQPQHF
CDR3nt: TGTGCCACCAGTGATTTGCCGGGCGACCTCCATAGTCAGCCCCAGCATTTT

abundance: -
j_gene: TRBJ2-2
v_gene: TRBV4-1
d_gene: -
CDR3aa: CASSRVTGELFF
CDR3nt: TGCGCCAGCAGTAGGGTCACCGGGGAGCTGTTTTTT

abundance: -
j_gene: TRBJ1-1
v_gene: TRBV7-2
d_gene: -
CDR3aa: CASSLNSGVEAFF
CDR3nt: TGTGCCAGCAGCTTAAATAGCGGTGTTGAAGCTTTCTTT

abundance: -
j_gene: TRBJ2-5
v_gene: TRBV7-3
d_gene: TRBD1
CDR3aa: CASSLTAAGTGGDGTQYF
CDR3nt: TGTGCCAGCAGCTTAACGGCCGCCGGGACAGGAGGGGACGGGACCCAGTACTTC

abundance: -
j_gene: TRBJ1-3
v_gene: TRBV18
d_gene: -
CDR3aa: CASSPLGQRTGNTIYF
CDR3nt: TGTGCCAGCTCACCTCTCGGACAGCGGACTGGAAACACCATATATTTT

abundance: -
j_gene: TRBJ1-1
v_gene: TRBV3-1/TRBV3-2
d_gene: -
CDR3aa: CASSQQLNTEAFF
CDR3nt: TGTGCCAGCAGCCAGCAATTGAACACTGAAGCTTTCTTT

abundance: -
j_gene: TRBJ1-1
v_gene: TRBV7-9
d_gene: TRBD1
CDR3aa: CASTTGGLAFF
CDR3nt: TGTGCCAGCACCACAGGGGGTCTAGCTTTCTTT

abundance: -
j_gene: TRBJ2-7
v_gene: TRBV29-1
d_gene: -
CDR3aa: CSVWDAGYEQYF
CDR3nt: TGCAGCGTCTGGGACGCAGGCTACGAGCAGTACTTC

abundance: -
j_gene: TRBJ1-5
v_gene: TRBV2
d_gene: -
CDR3aa: CASSERVGEPQHF
CDR3nt: TGTGCCAGCAGTGAACGGGTAGGTGAGCCCCAGCATTTT

abundance: once
j_gene: TRBJ2-2
v_gene: TRBV10-3
d_gene: -
CDR3aa: CAISESTVVTGELFF
CDR3nt: TGTGCCATCAGTGAGTCGACGGTGGTTACCGGGGAGCTGTTTTTT

abundance: -
j_gene: TRBJ1-1
v_gene: TRBV3-1/TRBV3-2
d_gene: -
CDR3aa: CASSQVGEGMNTEAFF
CDR3nt: TGTGCCAGCAGCCAAGTCGGTGAGGGGATGAACACTGAAGCTTTCTTT

abundance: -
j_gene: TRBJ2-5
v_gene: TRBV27
d_gene: -
CDR3aa: CASSLSMPFRLALETQYF
CDR3nt: TGTGCCAGCAGTTTATCAATGCCCTTCCGGCTAGCGTTAGAGACCCAGTACTTC

abundance: once
j_gene: TRBJ2-3
v_gene: TRBV24-1
d_gene: -
CDR3aa: CATSEPGLHGTDTQYF
CDR3nt: TGTGCCACCAGTGAACCGGGACTGCACGGCACAGATACGCAGTATTTT

abundance: once
j_gene: TRBJ2-7
v_gene: TRBV18
d_gene: -
CDR3aa: CASSPRDGTKNEQYF
CDR3nt: TGTGCCAGCTCACCGAGAGATGGGACCAAAAACGAGCAGTACTTC

abundance: -
j_gene: TRBJ1-5
v_gene: TRBV24-1
d_gene: TRBD1
CDR3aa: CATSDQGGNQPQHF
CDR3nt: TGTGCCACCAGTGATCAGGGGGGCAATCAGCCCCAGCATTTT

abundance: -
j_gene: TRBJ2-2
v_gene: TRBV23-1
d_gene: TRBD1
CDR3aa: CASSQSRDRTVVPGELFF
CDR3nt: TGCGCCAGCAGTCAATCCCGGGACAGAACCGTCGTACCCGGGGAGCTGTTTTTT

abundance: -
j_gene: TRBJ2-3
v_gene: TRBV2
d_gene: -
CDR3aa: CASRVQPGWGTDTQYF
CDR3nt: TGTGCCAGCAGAGTTCAGCCGGGTTGGGGAACAGATACGCAGTATTTT

abundance: -
j_gene: TRBJ2-7
v_gene: TRBV29-1
d_gene: -
CDR3aa: CSVGGVSYEQYF
CDR3nt: TGCAGCGTTGGGGGGGTTTCCTACGAGCAGTACTTC

abundance: -
j_gene: TRBJ2-2
v_gene: TRBV4-3
d_gene: -
CDR3aa: CASSPGLAANTGELFF
CDR3nt: TGCGCCAGCAGCCCGGGACTGGCCGCGAACACCGGGGAGCTGTTTTTT

abundance: -
j_gene: TRBJ1-5
v_gene: TRBV30
d_gene: -
CDR3aa: CAWSVVDIGQPQHF
CDR3nt: TGTGCCTGGAGTGTCGTTGACATCGGGCAGCCCCAGCATTTT

abundance: -
j_gene: TRBJ2-5
v_gene: TRBV18
d_gene: -
CDR3aa: CASSPKGVETQYF
CDR3nt: TGTGCCAGCTCACCCAAGGGGGTAGAGACCCAGTACTTC

abundance: -
j_gene: TRBJ1-2
v_gene: TRBV4-1
d_gene: -
CDR3aa: CASSQAAAATDYGYTF
CDR3nt: TGCGCCAGCAGCCAAGCGGCGGCAGCCACAGACTATGGCTACACCTTC

abundance: -
j_gene: TRBJ2-7
v_gene: TRBV7-2
d_gene: TRBD1
CDR3aa: CASSLRGGASREQYF
CDR3nt: TGTGCCAGCAGCTTAAGAGGGGGCGCGTCCCGCGAGCAGTACTTC

abundance: -
j_gene: TRBJ2-1
v_gene: TRBV7-3
d_gene: -
CDR3aa: CASSPGGSSYNEQFF
CDR3nt: TGTGCCAGCAGTCCGGGCGGAAGCTCCTACAATGAGCAGTTCTTC

abundance: -
j_gene: TRBJ2-5
v_gene: TRBV13
d_gene: -
CDR3aa: CASSSPFNTETQYF
CDR3nt: TGTGCCAGCAGCTCCCCGTTCAATACTGAGACCCAGTACTTC

abundance: -
j_gene: TRBJ1-3
v_gene: TRBV11-2
d_gene: -
CDR3aa: CASSLSTANTIYF
CDR3nt: TGTGCCAGCAGCTTATCAACGGCAAACACCATATATTTT

abundance: -
j_gene: TRBJ2-1
v_gene: TRBV14
d_gene: TRBD1
CDR3aa: CASRPWTGATYNEQFF
CDR3nt: TGTGCCAGCAGACCCTGGACAGGGGCGACCTACAATGAGCAGTTCTTC

abundance: -
j_gene: TRBJ1-1
v_gene: TRBV30
d_gene: -
CDR3aa: CAWTGDTEAFF
CDR3nt: TGTGCCTGGACGGGAGACACTGAAGCTTTCTTT

abundance: -
j_gene: TRBJ1-5
v_gene: TRBV2
d_gene: TRBD1
CDR3aa: CASGGTADSNQPQHF
CDR3nt: TGTGCCAGCGGGGGGACAGCCGATAGCAATCAGCCCCAGCATTTT

abundance: -
j_gene: TRBJ1-2
v_gene: TRBV6-5
d_gene: TRBD1
CDR3aa: CASSYSGQVANYGYTF
CDR3nt: TGTGCCAGCAGTTACTCTGGACAGGTGGCTAACTATGGCTACACCTTC

abundance: -
j_gene: TRBJ2-7
v_gene: TRBV18
d_gene: TRBD1
CDR3aa: CASSGGTDEQYF
CDR3nt: TGTGCCAGCTCGGGTGGGACAGACGAGCAGTACTTC

abundance: -
j_gene: TRBJ2-2
v_gene: TRBV25-1
d_gene: -
CDR3aa: CASRGRRYTGELFF
CDR3nt: TGTGCCTCTAGGGGCAGGCGATACACCGGGGAGCTGTTTTTT

abundance: -
j_gene: TRBJ2-3
v_gene: TRBV5-1
d_gene: TRBD1
CDR3aa: CASSWDSPGDTQYF
CDR3nt: TGCGCCAGCAGCTGGGACAGTCCAGGAGATACGCAGTATTTT

abundance: -
j_gene: TRBJ1-5
v_gene: TRBV3-1/TRBV3-2
d_gene: -
CDR3aa: CASSQGGQIGNQPQHF
CDR3nt: TGTGCCAGCAGCCAAGGCGGACAAATAGGCAATCAGCCCCAGCATTTT